What follows are 3 T cell receptor beta chains derived from one specimen sequenced in a study of cytomegalovirus exposure and HLA in healthy donors. PCR was performed using 60 Vbeta and 13 Jbeta primers. The protocol was immunoSEQ multiplex PCR, while the TCRdb copy is restricted to in-frame clones and leaves out a portion. Seen here are 150,000 to 200,000 clones, around 80% observed once, and the top ten hold 1%. The sample comprised PBMCs. Receptors originate from a woman aged 45-65 years in good health and CMV-seropositive.

The gene calls are TRBV9 and TRBJ2-2; 7 bases agree with TRBD1. V shed 3 bases, J shed 0 bases, and the junction held 5 bases outside the gene matches. Germline V gene sequence: CDR1 SGDLS, CDR2 YYNGEE. CDR3 length: 16 amino acids. For the CDR3, the DNA is TGTGCCAGCAGCGGATCCGGGACAGCGAACACCGGGGAGCTGTTTTTT. Its protein is CASSGSGTANTGELFF.

In its sample, this clone was seen a few times. This sequence joins TRBV11-2 and TRBJ2-3, with 9 nucleotides matching TRBD2. Germline lookup yields CDR1 SGHAT and CDR2 FQNNGV. The CDR3 is 15 residues long. The V segment lost 0 bases and the J segment 7 bases; nucleotides outside the gene matches: 5. The CDR3 sequence: CASSLEGSGSYTQYF. The CDR3 nucleotides read TGTGCCAGCAGCTTAGAGGGTAGCGGGAGTTATACGCAGTATTTT. The variable domain in full, completed from reference TRBV11-2 and TRBJ2-3, reads EAGVAQSPRYKIIEKRQSVAFWCNPISGHATLYWYQQILGQGPKLLIQFQNNGVVDDSQLPKDRFSAERLKGVDSTLKIQPAKLEDSAVYLCASSLEGSGSYTQYFGPGTRLTVL.

This clone is a singleton in its sample. This sequence joins TRBV5-1 and TRBJ1-4, with a possible D match to TRBD1 (6 bases). CDR3 length: 15 residues. The V and J ends lost 0 bases and 7 bases respectively, with 13 bases between them. Per the germline V gene, CDR1 is SGHRS and CDR2 is YFSETQ. The CDR3 DNA sequence: TGCGCCAGCAGCTTGGGACAGGTCCTGGTTGAAAAACTGTTTTTT. Translation gives CASSLGQVLVEKLFF.